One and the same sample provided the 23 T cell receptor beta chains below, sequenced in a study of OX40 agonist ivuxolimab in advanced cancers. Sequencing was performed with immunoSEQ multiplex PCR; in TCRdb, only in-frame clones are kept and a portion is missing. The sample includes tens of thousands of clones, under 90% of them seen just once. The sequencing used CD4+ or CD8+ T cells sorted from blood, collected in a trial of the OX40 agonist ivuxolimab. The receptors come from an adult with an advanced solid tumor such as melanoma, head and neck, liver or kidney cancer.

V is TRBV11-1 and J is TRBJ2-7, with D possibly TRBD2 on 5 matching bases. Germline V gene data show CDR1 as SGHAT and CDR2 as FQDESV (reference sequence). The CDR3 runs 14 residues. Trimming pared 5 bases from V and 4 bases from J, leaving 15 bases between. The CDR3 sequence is CASSPTGYPYEQYF. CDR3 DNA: TGTGCCAGCAGCCCAACGGGGTATCCTTACGAGCAGTACTTC. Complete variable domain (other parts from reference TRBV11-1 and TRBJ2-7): EAEVAQSPRYKITEKSQAVAFWCDPISGHATLYWYRQILGQGPELLVQFQDESVVDDSQLPKDRFSAERLKGVDSTLKIQPAELGDSAMYLCASSPTGYPYEQYFGPGTRLTVT.

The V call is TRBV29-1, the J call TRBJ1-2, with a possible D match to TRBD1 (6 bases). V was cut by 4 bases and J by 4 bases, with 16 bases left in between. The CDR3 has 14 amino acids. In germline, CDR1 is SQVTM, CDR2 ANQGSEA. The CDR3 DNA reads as TGCAGCGTTGCCGGCACAGGGCCGACCTATGGCTACACCTTC. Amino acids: CSVAGTGPTYGYTF.

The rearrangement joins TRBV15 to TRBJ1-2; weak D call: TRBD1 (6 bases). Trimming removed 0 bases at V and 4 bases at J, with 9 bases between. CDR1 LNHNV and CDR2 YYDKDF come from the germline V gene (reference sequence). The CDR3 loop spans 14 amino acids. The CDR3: CATSRDLGGYGYTF. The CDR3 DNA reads TGTGCCACCAGCAGAGATTTAGGGGGCTATGGCTACACCTTC.

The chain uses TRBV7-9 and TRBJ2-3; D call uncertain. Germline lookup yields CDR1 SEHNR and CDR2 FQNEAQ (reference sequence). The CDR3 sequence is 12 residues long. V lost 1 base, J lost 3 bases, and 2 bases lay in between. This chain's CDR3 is CASSLETDTQYF. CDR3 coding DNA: TGTGCCAGCAGCTTAGAGACAGATACGCAGTATTTT.

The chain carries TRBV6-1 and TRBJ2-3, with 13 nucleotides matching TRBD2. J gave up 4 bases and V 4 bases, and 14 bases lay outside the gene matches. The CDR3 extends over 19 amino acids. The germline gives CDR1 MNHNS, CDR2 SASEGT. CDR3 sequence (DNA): TGTGCCAGCAGTGGGCAAGGGGGACTAGCGGGATGGGGAGCAGATACGCAGTATTTT. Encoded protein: CASSGQGGLAGWGADTQYF.

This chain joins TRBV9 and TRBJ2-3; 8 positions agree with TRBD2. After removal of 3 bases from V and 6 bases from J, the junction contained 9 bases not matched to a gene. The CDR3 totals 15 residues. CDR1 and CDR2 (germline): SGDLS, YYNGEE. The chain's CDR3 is CASSARTSTPDTQYF. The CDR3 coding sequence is TGTGCCAGCAGCGCAAGGACTAGCACCCCCGATACGCAGTATTTT.

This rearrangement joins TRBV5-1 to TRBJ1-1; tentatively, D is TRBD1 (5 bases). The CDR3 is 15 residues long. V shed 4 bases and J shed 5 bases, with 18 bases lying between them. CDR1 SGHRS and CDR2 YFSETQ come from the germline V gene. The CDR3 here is CASSEWGIFGTEAFF. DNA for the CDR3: TGCGCCAGCAGCGAATGGGGGATCTTCGGGACTGAAGCTTTCTTT.

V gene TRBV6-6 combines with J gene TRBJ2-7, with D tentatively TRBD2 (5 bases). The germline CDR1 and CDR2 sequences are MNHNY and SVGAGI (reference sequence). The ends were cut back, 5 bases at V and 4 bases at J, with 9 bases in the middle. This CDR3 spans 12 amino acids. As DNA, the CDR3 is TGTGCCAGCAGTCAGGACTCGTACGAGCAGTACTTC. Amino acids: CASSQDSYEQYF.

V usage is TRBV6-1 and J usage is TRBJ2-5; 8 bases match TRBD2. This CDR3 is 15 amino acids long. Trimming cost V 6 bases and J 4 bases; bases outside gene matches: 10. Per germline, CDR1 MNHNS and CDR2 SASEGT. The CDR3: CASSRSGTEGETQYF. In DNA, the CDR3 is TGTGCCAGCAGCCGTAGCGGGACCGAAGGAGAGACCCAGTACTTC.

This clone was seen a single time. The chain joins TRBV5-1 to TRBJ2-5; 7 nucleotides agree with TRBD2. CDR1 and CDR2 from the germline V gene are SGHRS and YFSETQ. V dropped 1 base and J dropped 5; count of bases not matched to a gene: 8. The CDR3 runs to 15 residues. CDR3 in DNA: TGCGCCAGCAGCTTGCAGGCTAGCGGAGGGGAGACCCAGTACTTC. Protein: CASSLQASGGETQYF.

The CDR3 DNA reads TGTGCCAGCCGGAGCCCCCTCGATGCGCAGTACTTC. Amino acid sequence: CASRSPLDAQYF. V is TRBV6-5 and J is TRBJ2-7; no definite D call. Trimming stripped 8 bases from V and 9 bases from J, with 17 bases between. Germline values: CDR1 MNHEY, CDR2 SVGAGI. This CDR3 is 12 amino acids long.

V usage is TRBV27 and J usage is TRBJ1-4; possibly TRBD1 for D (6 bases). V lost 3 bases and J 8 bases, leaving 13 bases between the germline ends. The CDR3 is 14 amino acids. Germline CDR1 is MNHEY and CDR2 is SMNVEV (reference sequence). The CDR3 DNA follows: TGTGCCAGCAGTTTGAACAGGGCAGTCGAAAAACTGTTTTTT. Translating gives CASSLNRAVEKLFF.

This CDR3 is CASSLGVAVSTDTQYF. The CDR3 DNA sequence: TGTGCCAGCAGCTTAGGAGTTGCGGTATCCACAGATACGCAGTATTTT. The chain recombines TRBV11-1 with TRBJ2-3, with unresolved D. The CDR3 contains 16 residues. Looked up from germline, CDR1 is SGHAT and CDR2 is FQDESV (reference sequence). The V and J ends lost 1 base and 2 bases respectively, with 13 bases between them.

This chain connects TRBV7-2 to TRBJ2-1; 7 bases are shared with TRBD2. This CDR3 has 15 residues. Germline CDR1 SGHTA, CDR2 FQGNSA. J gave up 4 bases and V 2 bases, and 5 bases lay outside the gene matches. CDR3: CASSLLADSYNEQFF. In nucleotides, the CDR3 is TGTGCCAGCAGCTTACTAGCGGATTCTTACAATGAGCAGTTCTTC. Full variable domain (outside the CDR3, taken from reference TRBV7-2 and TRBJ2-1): GAGVSQSPSNKVTEKGKDVELRCDPISGHTALYWYRQSLGQGLEFLIYFQGNSAPDKSGLPSDRFSAERTGGSVSTLTIQRTQQEDSAVYLCASSLLADSYNEQFFGPGTRLTVL.

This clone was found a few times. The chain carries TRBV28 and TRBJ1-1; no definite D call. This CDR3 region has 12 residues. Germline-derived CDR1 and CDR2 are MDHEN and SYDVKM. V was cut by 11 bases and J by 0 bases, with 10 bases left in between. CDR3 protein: CASLGVNTEAFF. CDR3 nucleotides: TGTGCCTCTCTCGGGGTGAACACTGAAGCTTTCTTT. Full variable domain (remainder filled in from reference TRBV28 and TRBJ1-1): DVKVTQSSRYLVKRTGEKVFLECVQDMDHENMFWYRQDPGLGLRLIYFSYDVKMKEKGDIPEGYSVSREKKERFSLILESASTNQTSMYLCASLGVNTEAFFGQGTRLTVV.

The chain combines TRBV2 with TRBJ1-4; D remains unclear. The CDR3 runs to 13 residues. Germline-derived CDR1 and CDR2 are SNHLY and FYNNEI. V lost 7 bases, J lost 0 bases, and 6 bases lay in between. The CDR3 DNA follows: TGTGCCAGCAAAAGGTCAACTAATGAAAAACTGTTTTTT. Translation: CASKRSTNEKLFF.

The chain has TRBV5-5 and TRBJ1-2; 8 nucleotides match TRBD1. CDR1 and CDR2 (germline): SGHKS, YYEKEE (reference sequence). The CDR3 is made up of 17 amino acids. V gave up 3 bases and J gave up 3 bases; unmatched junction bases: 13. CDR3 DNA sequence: TGTGCCAGCAGCTCTGCGGACAGGGACGTTATAGACTATGGCTACACCTTC. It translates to CASSSADRDVIDYGYTF.

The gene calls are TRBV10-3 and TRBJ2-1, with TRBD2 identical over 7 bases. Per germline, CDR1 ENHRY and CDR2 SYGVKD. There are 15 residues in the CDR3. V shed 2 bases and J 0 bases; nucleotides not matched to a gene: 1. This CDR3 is CAISELAASYNEQFF. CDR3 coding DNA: TGTGCCATCAGTGAGCTAGCGGCCTCCTACAATGAGCAGTTCTTC.

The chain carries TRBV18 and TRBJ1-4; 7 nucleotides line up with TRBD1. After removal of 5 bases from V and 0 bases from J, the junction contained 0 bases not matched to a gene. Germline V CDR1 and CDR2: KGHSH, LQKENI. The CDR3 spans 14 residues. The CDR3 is CASSTGATNEKLFF. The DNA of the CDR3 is TGTGCCAGCTCAACAGGGGCAACTAATGAAAAACTGTTTTTT.

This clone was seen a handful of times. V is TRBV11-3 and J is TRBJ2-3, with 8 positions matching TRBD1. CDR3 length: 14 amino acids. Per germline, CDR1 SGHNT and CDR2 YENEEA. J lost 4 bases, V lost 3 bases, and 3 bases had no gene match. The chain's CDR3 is CASSFDRGADTQYF. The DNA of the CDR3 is TGTGCCAGCAGCTTCGACAGGGGCGCAGATACGCAGTATTTT.

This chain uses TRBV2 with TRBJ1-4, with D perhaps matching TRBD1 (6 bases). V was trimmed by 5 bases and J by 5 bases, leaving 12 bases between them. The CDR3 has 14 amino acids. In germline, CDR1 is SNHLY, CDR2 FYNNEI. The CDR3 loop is CASSQQGLNEKLFF. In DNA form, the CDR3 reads TGTGCCAGCAGTCAACAGGGATTGAATGAAAAACTGTTTTTT.

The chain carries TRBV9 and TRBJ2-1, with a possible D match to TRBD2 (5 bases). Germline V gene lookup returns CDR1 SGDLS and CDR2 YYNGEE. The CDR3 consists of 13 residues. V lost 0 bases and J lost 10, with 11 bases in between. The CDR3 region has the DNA TGTGCCAGCAGCGTAGAGTGGAGGTCGGAGCAGTTCTTC. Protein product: CASSVEWRSEQFF.

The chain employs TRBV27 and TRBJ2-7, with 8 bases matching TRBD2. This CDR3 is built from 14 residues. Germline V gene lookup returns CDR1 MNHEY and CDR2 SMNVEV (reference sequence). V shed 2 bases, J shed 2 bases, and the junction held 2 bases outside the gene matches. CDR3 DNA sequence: TGTGCCAGCAGTTTAGCGGGAGGCCCCTACGAGCAGTACTTC. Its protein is CASSLAGGPYEQYF.